The sequence of this T cell receptor beta chain was determined in a study of blood T cell repertoires in COVID-19. About the research overall: Donors in the United States, Italy and Spain gave samples during acute or convalescent COVID-19. PBMCs, B-cell-depleted T cells, or T cells provided the cDNA or gDNA that made up the material.

CDR3 size: 13 residues. J lost 10 bases, V lost 5 bases, and 10 bases had no gene match. CDR1 is MRHNA and CDR2 is SNTAGT in the germline V gene. How the authors handled the data: Nucleated cell counts were estimated from reference gene primer amplification. Measured with immunoSEQ multiplex PCR; TCRdb has only the in-frame clones, and not every one. V, J and clone size derive from that table, while D and trimming were established from the DNA sequence. The table includes about 190,000 clones, around nine tenths detected once. The receptor was derived from a young woman who had recovered from COVID-19. The sample consisted of peripheral blood. The chain recombines TRBV6-4 with TRBJ1-1; 7 positions match TRBD1. CDR3 in amino acids: CASSRSDRVGAFF. The CDR3 DNA follows: TGTGCCAGCAGTAGATCAGACAGGGTCGGAGCTTTCTTT.